Listed below are T cell receptor beta chains from one sample, sequenced in a study of CD8+ T cells in alopecia areata. Assay used: immunoSEQ multiplex PCR; TCRdb lists only in-frame clones, some missing. The repertoire holds approximately 110,000 clones, with about three fifths as singletons. Here the sequenced sample was CD8+ T cells sorted from blood, taken at week 24, from a patient treated with tofacitinib. The receptor source for this set is a human donor with alopecia areata. Each CDR3 is given with its conserved first and last residue. The D gene is left open where the match is weak. Expanded clones get a size class; other rows say once, few or many, or leave the size out.

clone size	J gene	D gene	V gene	CDR3 protein	CDR3 DNA
few	TRBJ1-2	.	TRBV4-1	CASRELTDNGYTF	TGCGCCAGCAGAGAGCTGACGGATAATGGCTACACCTTC
.	TRBJ2-6	.	TRBV15	CATSREWATSSGANVLTF	TGTGCCACCAGCAGAGAATGGGCGACTAGCTCTGGGGCCAACGTCCTGACTTTC
few	TRBJ2-7	TRBD1	TRBV27	CASSSSPGTGIYEQYF	TGTGCCAGCAGTTCATCACCCGGGACAGGGATTTACGAGCAGTACTTC
few	TRBJ2-3	.	TRBV7-8	CASSTTPTSPTDTQYF	TGTGCCAGCAGCACGACTCCCACCTCACCAACAGATACGCAGTATTTT
.	TRBJ1-2	TRBD1	TRBV7-2	CASSPTLAGTGVYGYTF	TGTGCCAGCAGCCCCACTTTGGCCGGGACAGGTGTCTATGGCTACACCTTC
.	TRBJ1-5	TRBD1	TRBV6-5	CASSHRGGNQPQHF	TGTGCCAGCAGTCACAGGGGAGGCAATCAGCCCCAGCATTTT
few	TRBJ2-1	TRBD1	TRBV10-3	CAVSTGYNEQFF	TGTGCCGTATCGACAGGGTACAATGAGCAGTTCTTC
.	TRBJ1-5	TRBD1	TRBV15	CATSSGTASNQPQHF	TGTGCCACCAGCAGTGGGACAGCTAGCAATCAGCCCCAGCATTTT
.	TRBJ2-7	.	TRBV7-9	CASSSWDSYEQYF	TGTGCCAGCAGCTCTTGGGATTCCTACGAGCAGTACTTC
.	TRBJ1-1	TRBD1	TRBV6-5	CASKPDRGGTEAFF	TGTGCCAGCAAACCCGACAGGGGGGGGACTGAAGCTTTCTTT
.	TRBJ1-2	.	TRBV2	CASSDSGIGYTF	TGTGCCAGCAGTGATTCGGGGATTGGCTACACCTTC
.	TRBJ2-1	TRBD2	TRBV7-8	CASSLLRTSGGNEQFF	TGTGCCAGCAGCTTACTCCGGACTAGCGGGGGCAATGAGCAGTTCTTC
once	TRBJ1-1	.	TRBV27	CASSPAGYTEAFF	TGTGCCAGCAGTCCCGCTGGGTACACTGAAGCTTTCTTT
once	TRBJ2-7	.	TRBV7-4	CASSWGLSSYEQYF	TGTGCCAGCAGCTGGGGACTGAGCTCCTACGAGCAGTACTTC
.	TRBJ2-5	.	TRBV6-5	CASSPGVGTIETQYF	TGTGCCAGCAGCCCGGGTGTGGGGACAATAGAGACCCAGTACTTC
.	TRBJ2-2	.	TRBV10-2	CASTVTGELFF	TGCGCCAGCACCGTCACCGGGGAGCTGTTTTTT
.	TRBJ1-1	TRBD1	TRBV19	CASSYGTDNTEAFF	TGTGCCAGTAGTTACGGGACAGACAACACTGAAGCTTTCTTT